There are a few counts of the clone carrying this TCR beta chain. The antigen remains undetermined. The sample is drawn from a study of multiple sclerosis patients with progressive multifocal leukoencephalopathy. CDR1 and CDR2 (germline): KGHSY, FQNENV. This CDR3 contains 15 residues. V was shortened by 1 base and J by 5 bases, with 11 bases between the two germline ends. The survey-level immunoSEQ assay was used. Spiked into each PCR were synthetic inline TR CDR3 controls of all V-J pairings. This table comes from immunoSEQ multiplex PCR, and its TCRdb copy is limited to in-frame clones, with some not included. The sample shows more than 30,000 clones, about 87% of them seen only once. The study's findings and limits: Most PML patients had lower entropy, suggesting less diverse TRB repertoires.

Stated time point: time of PML onset. T3 blood samples were collected at the time of PML onset. Sequenced here: PBMCs, sampled from a patient treated with natalizumab. This sequence was found in a woman in her forties with progressive multifocal leukoencephalopathy. The chain links TRBV16 to TRBJ1-4, with TRBD1 as a possible D gene (5 bases). CDR3: CASSQWGGLNEKLFF. CDR3 in DNA: TGTGCCAGCAGCCAATGGGGCGGACTGAATGAAAAACTGTTTTTT.